This entry is about one TCR beta chain. The antigen is undetermined. One end of the junction varies from germline; a read error may be responsible. PCR amplification relied on 60 Vbeta primers (plus 13 Jbeta primers). Sequencing was performed with immunoSEQ multiplex PCR; in TCRdb, only in-frame clones are kept and a portion is missing. The sample carries 150,000 or so clones, around 75% recorded once. These data originate in a study of cytomegalovirus exposure and HLA in healthy donors. General study points: TCR sequences were mostly rare, though some public TCRs occurred in many donors.

Germline V gives CDR1 SEHNR, CDR2 FQNEAQ (reference sequence). The CDR3 sequence is 12 residues long. Sequenced material: PBMCs. The TCR was taken from a man between 40 and 49 years old in good health and CMV-seronegative. This chain joins TRBV7-9 and TRBJ1-5; D gene uncertain. In DNA form, the CDR3 reads TGTTCCAGCAGCCCCGACGGCGGGCCCCAGCATTTT. Translating it yields CSSSPDGGPQHF. The variable domain in full, completed from reference TRBV7-9 and TRBJ1-5, reads DTGVSQNPRHKITKRGQNVTFRCDPISEHNRLYWYRQTLGQGPEFLTYFQNEAQLEKSRLLSDRFSAERPKGSFSTLEIQRTEQGDSAMYLCSSSPDGGPQHFGDGTRLSIL.